Presented here are 14 T cell receptor beta chains from one specimen sequenced in a study of neoadjuvant anti-PD-1 for oral cavity cancer. Assay: immunoSEQ multiplex PCR; the TCRdb copy retains only in-frame clones and omits some. The table records 75,000 to 100,000 clones, approximately 80% of them present only once. The sample here was PBMCs, taken before nivolumab (anti-PD-1) treatment. These receptors were collected from a person between 40 and 85 years old with oral cavity squamous cell carcinoma.

The chain links TRBV7-3 to TRBJ1-2, with TRBD1 matching over 8 bases. Per germline, CDR1 SGHTA and CDR2 FQGTGA. The CDR3 spans 14 residues. The ends lost 5 bases at V and 6 bases at J; junction bases unmatched: 8. The CDR3 reads CASSPTGQGDGYTF. The CDR3 nucleotides read TGTGCCAGCAGCCCGACCGGACAGGGAGATGGCTACACCTTC.

This clone has just one count. The chain is built from TRBV20-1 and TRBJ2-7, with D unclear. Trimming left V 6 bases short and J 3 bases short, with 9 bases between. The CDR3 runs 11 residues. CDR1 and CDR2 from the germline V gene are DFQATT and SNEGSKA (reference sequence). CDR3 residues: CSAAVLYEQYF. CDR3 coding DNA: TGCAGTGCCGCAGTCCTCTACGAGCAGTACTTC.

This clone was found once. The chain employs TRBV7-9 and TRBJ2-5, with D maybe TRBD2 (5 bases). The V gene lost 5 bases and the J gene lost 3 bases, with 13 bases spanning the gap. The length of the CDR3 is 14 residues. In germline, CDR1 is SEHNR, CDR2 FQNEAQ (reference sequence). The CDR3 here is CASSPPLREETQYF. CDR3 nucleotides: TGTGCCAGCAGCCCCCCTCTGAGGGAAGAGACCCAGTACTTC.

CDR3 coding DNA: TGTGCCTGGAGTGGAATTTCTGGAAACACCATATATTTT. Translated, it gives CAWSGISGNTIYF. The rearrangement joins TRBV30 to TRBJ1-3, with D hard to call. The CDR3 runs to 13 residues. Trimming pared 1 base from V and 1 base from J, leaving 5 bases between. Germline V gene data show CDR1 as GTSNPN and CDR2 as SVGIG (reference sequence).

The CDR3 DNA follows: TGTGCCAGCAGTTTAGGGGCTGGCTATGGCTACACCTTC. Translating it yields CASSLGAGYGYTF. The V and J genes are TRBV27 and TRBJ1-2, with D maybe TRBD1 (5 bases). This CDR3 region has 13 residues. V was trimmed by 2 bases and J by 4 bases, leaving 8 bases between them. Germline-derived CDR1 and CDR2 are MNHEY and SMNVEV (reference sequence).

The chain uses TRBV5-1 and TRBJ2-4; 7 bases align to TRBD1. CDR1 and CDR2 from the germline V gene are SGHRS and YFSETQ. V was pared by 1 base and J by 6 bases, with 13 bases of the junction left unmatched. CDR3 length: 17 residues. CDR3 in DNA: TGCGCCAGCAGCTTGTCTTCGGTGTCGGGACAGTCAAACATTCAGTACTTC. Translating gives CASSLSSVSGQSNIQYF.

Here the CDR3 reads CASSLAEASGRSEQYF. CDR3 nucleotides: TGTGCCAGCAGCTTAGCGGAGGCTAGCGGGAGATCCGAGCAGTACTTC. The rearrangement links TRBV7-8 to TRBJ2-7, with TRBD2 matching 10 bases. The CDR3 is 16 amino acids. The V gene's germline CDR1 is SGHVS and CDR2 FQNEAQ. The ends lost 0 bases at V and 6 bases at J; junction bases unmatched: 8.

The chain carries TRBV5-1 and TRBJ1-2, with TRBD1 matching 9 bases. The CDR3 loop spans 16 amino acids. The V gene's germline CDR1 is SGHRS and CDR2 YFSETQ. Losses at the gene ends were 0 bases for V and 2 bases for J; bases not matched to a gene: 5. The CDR3 sequence: CASSLARQGENYGYTF. The CDR3 bases are TGCGCCAGCAGCTTGGCCCGACAGGGGGAAAACTATGGCTACACCTTC.

The CDR3 is CASRSSGEQFF. The CDR3 DNA follows: TGTGCCAGCAGGTCCTCGGGTGAGCAGTTCTTC. The V gene is TRBV27, the J gene TRBJ2-1, with no clear D. V dropped 6 bases and J dropped 9 bases, with 9 bases sitting between them. The CDR3 sequence is 11 residues long. Germline CDR1 and CDR2: MNHEY and SMNVEV (reference sequence).

The V call is TRBV9, the J call TRBJ2-1; a weak D match, TRBD2 (5 bases). CDR1 is SGDLS and CDR2 is YYNGEE in the germline V gene. The V end was cut by 3 bases, the J end by 11 bases, with 12 bases between. The CDR3 extends over 12 amino acids. The CDR3 region is CASSGASPQQFF. The CDR3, as DNA: TGTGCCAGCAGCGGGGCTAGCCCTCAGCAGTTCTTC.

The rearrangement links TRBV2 to TRBJ2-5; possible D gene TRBD2, 6 bases. This CDR3 region has 15 residues. Germline V gene sequence: CDR1 SNHLY, CDR2 FYNNEI. The V end was cut by 7 bases, the J end by 4 bases, with 19 bases between. The CDR3 loop is CASTSWSGVSETQYF. The CDR3 DNA reads as TGTGCCAGCACCTCCTGGTCGGGGGTATCAGAGACCCAGTACTTC.

The rearrangement links TRBV20-1 to TRBJ1-2; D is undetermined. The CDR3 sequence is 10 residues long. Trimming left V 3 bases short and J 3 bases short, with 2 bases between. Germline CDR1 is DFQATT and CDR2 is SNEGSKA (reference sequence). The CDR3 region is CSASYYGYTF. CDR3 sequence (DNA): TGCAGTGCTAGCTACTATGGCTACACCTTC.

This chain links TRBV6-1 with TRBJ2-5; no clear D. The length of the CDR3 is 15 residues. Germline V gene lookup returns CDR1 MNHNS and CDR2 SASEGT. The V and J ends lost 5 bases and 4 bases respectively, with 17 bases between them. Written as DNA, the CDR3 is TGTGCCAGCAGTATAGGGTGGGCGCCGGGAGAGACCCAGTACTTC. Protein: CASSIGWAPGETQYF.

This rearrangement joins TRBV28 to TRBJ2-7; D tentatively fits TRBD1 or TRBD2 (5 bases each). The CDR3 contains 13 residues. V shed 7 bases and J shed 6 bases, with 16 bases lying between them. Per germline, CDR1 MDHEN and CDR2 SYDVKM. CDR3 region: CASTRDGAREQYF. CDR3 sequence (DNA): TGTGCCAGCACCCGGGACGGGGCTCGCGAGCAGTACTTC. The variable domain in full, with the rest retrieved from reference TRBV28 and TRBJ2-7, is DVKVTQSSRYLVKRTGEKVFLECVQDMDHENMFWYRQDPGLGLRLIYFSYDVKMKEKGDIPEGYSVSREKKERFSLILESASTNQTSMYLCASTRDGAREQYFGPGTRLTVT.